This T cell receptor (beta chain) appears in the sequencing data of a study of blood T cell repertoires in COVID-19. In the study overall: The United States, Italy and Spain provided the acute and convalescent COVID-19 samples. The cDNA or gDNA used as material had been derived from T cells, B-cell-depleted T cells, or PBMCs.

Cohort allocation depended upon clinical history that participants reported. The V gene end was trimmed by 8 bases and the J gene end by 8 bases; junction bases not matched to a gene: 13. Looked up from germline, CDR1 is SNHLY and CDR2 is FYNNEI. This CDR3 has 14 amino acids. As handled by the study authors: Amplifying reference gene primers gave estimates of nucleated cell counts. The table came from immunoSEQ multiplex PCR; TCRdb's copy has only in-frame clones and leaves some out. V and J calls and clone size come straight from that table; D and trimming were deduced from the DNA. The sample records roughly 250,000 clones, about 91% being singletons.

Sequencing was done on a sample of PBMCs or T cells enriched from blood (not recorded which). The V call is TRBV2, the J call TRBJ1-2; 8 bases agree with TRBD1. This TCR derives from a human donor in a cohort exposed to, infected with or recovered from COVID-19 (not recorded which). The donor label of this sample is uncertain. The CDR3 coding sequence is TGTGCCAGCCACTCAGGGGGCGCTGAGGGCGGCTACACCTTC. This codes for CASHSGGAEGGYTF.